Presented here are 18 T cell receptor beta chains from one specimen sequenced in a study of regulatory T cells in long-lasting Graves disease. Researchers made TCR beta libraries by using iRepertoire HTBI primers and running Arm-PCR on CDR3 regions. From the multiplex PCR reads, TCRdb called clonotypes with MiXCR, one entry per CDR3 protein. The profile shows some 250,000 distinct CDR3 sequences, 15% to 20% of them singletons. As for time point: newly diagnosed GD, antithyroid drugs for less than 3 months. With RNA extracted from PBMCs as input, the TCR library was made. The starting material was peripheral blood mononuclear cells (PBMCs), obtained at new diagnosis, from a patient treated with antithyroid drugs. These receptors all come from a female donor with Graves disease.

This clonotype showed up many times. The DNA of the CDR3 is TGTGCCAGCAGCCCAAGACAGGGTGACACCGGGGAGCTGTTTTTT. It specifies CASSPRQGDTGELFF. The rearrangement joins TRBV18 to TRBJ2-2; 7 bases line up with TRBD1. Germline CDR1 reads KGHSH; CDR2 reads LQKENI. The V gene end was trimmed by 8 bases and the J gene end by 3 bases; junction bases not matched to a gene: 9. The CDR3 is 15 amino acids.

The V call is TRBV28, the J call TRBJ2-7; TRBD2 might be the D (6 bases). The V and J ends lost 4 bases and 2 bases respectively, with 15 bases between them. Germline V lookup: CDR1 MDHEN, CDR2 SYDVKM. The CDR3 contains 15 residues. In nucleotides, the CDR3 is TGTGCCAGCAGTTCTATCGGCGGGGAACCCTACGAGCAGTACTTC. This encodes CASSSIGGEPYEQYF.

In its sample, this clonotype was seen a few times. The chain joins TRBV7-2 to TRBJ2-7; 7 bases align to TRBD1. The germline gives CDR1 SGHTA, CDR2 FQGNSA. V lost 3 bases to trimming and J lost 4 bases; unmatched junction nucleotides: 6. The CDR3 length is 14 residues. The CDR3: CASSFHGTVYEQYF. CDR3 DNA: TGTGCCAGCAGCTTTCACGGGACAGTTTACGAGCAGTACTTC.

This clonotype occurred many times. This chain uses TRBV28 with TRBJ2-2; 13 bases are a match to TRBD2. The V gene end was trimmed by 8 bases and the J gene end by 5 bases; junction bases not matched to a gene: 11. The germline V gene has CDR1 MDHEN and CDR2 SYDVKM. This CDR3 is 17 amino acids long. CDR3 loop: CASSRLAGGYRTGELFF. CDR3 DNA: TGTGCCAGCTCCAGACTAGCGGGAGGCTATAGGACCGGGGAGCTGTTTTTT.

This clonotype was counted ten times or more. The V and J genes are TRBV9 and TRBJ1-1; D might be TRBD1 (6 bases). The germline CDR1 and CDR2 sequences are SGDLS and YYNGEE. The CDR3 is 15 amino acids. The ends were cut back, 8 bases at V and 1 base at J, with 18 bases in the middle. The CDR3 spells CARGGRGRGNTEAFF. CDR3 coding DNA: TGTGCCAGAGGGGGTCGCGGGCGTGGGAACACTGAAGCTTTCTTT.

On this clonotype: This could be a read error, since a much larger clone is one nucleotide away. The chain recombines TRBV6-1 with TRBJ1-1; TRBD1 is a possible D gene (5 bases). The CDR3 consists of 12 residues. Germline CDR1 MNHNS, CDR2 SASEGT. Trimming took 6 bases from V and 3 from J, leaving 8 bases between them. The CDR3 nucleotides are TGTGCCAGCAGGTGGGGGGACACTGAAGCTTTCTTT. Its protein is CASRWGDTEAFF.

As concerns this clonotype: A far larger clone differs by one base, so this is likely a read error. The rearrangement links TRBV6-2 or TRBV6-3 to TRBJ2-2; 9 nucleotides align to TRBD2. This CDR3 has 15 amino acids. CDR1 is MNHEY and CDR2 is SVGEGT in the germline V gene. The ends lost 8 bases at V and 2 bases at J; junction bases unmatched: 6. The DNA of the CDR3 is TGTGCCAGCGGGGGTAGCGGGAGTAACACCGGGGAGCTGTTTTTT. Translated: CASGGSGSNTGELFF.

As concerns this clonotype: Just one base apart from a much larger clone, this may be a read error. V and J are TRBV7-2 and TRBJ2-5; D is perhaps TRBD1 or TRBD2 (7 bases each). Germline V lookup: CDR1 SGHTA, CDR2 FQGNSA. V shed 4 bases and J shed 5 bases, with 14 bases lying between them. The CDR3 extends over 14 amino acids. CDR3 in amino acids: CASSWGGGTETQYF. For the CDR3, the DNA is TGTGCCAGCAGCTGGGGAGGGGGCACGGAGACCCAGTACTTC.

Regarding this clonotype: One base separates it from a far larger clone, so it is likely a read error. The chain couples TRBV7-6 to TRBJ2-3; TRBD2 aligns across 9 bases. With V trimmed by 2 bases and J by 7 bases, 13 bases remained unmatched. Germline CDR1 reads SGHVS; CDR2 reads FNYEAQ. The length of the CDR3 is 17 residues. The CDR3 region has the DNA TGTGCCAGCAGCTTAAGCGGGGCGGGAGGGCCTGGGTATACGCAGTATTTT. This encodes CASSLSGAGGPGYTQYF.

A single count supports this clonotype. A much larger clone differs from this one at a single base, so this may be a read error. The chain is built from TRBV5-6 and TRBJ2-5; 11 positions match TRBD2. The last part of the DNA fits TRBJ2-1 better; the J call may be wrong. The CDR3 is 16 amino acids. The germline V gene has CDR1 SGHDT and CDR2 YYEEEE. The CDR3 loop is CASSLNGLAGYHEQFF. The CDR3 DNA is TGTGCCAGCAGCCTTAACGGACTAGCGGGTTACCATGAGCAGTTCTTC.

There are many counts of this clonotype. This CDR3 reads CASSLGLALNEQYF. DNA for the CDR3: TGTGCCAGCAGCTTAGGGCTAGCGCTAAACGAGCAGTACTTC. The rearrangement joins TRBV7-2 to TRBJ2-7; possibly TRBD2 for D (6 bases). Germline CDR1 SGHTA, CDR2 FQGNSA. The V end was cut by 1 base, the J end by 5 bases, with 12 bases between. This CDR3 is 14 amino acids long.

This clonotype came up many times. The junction differs from germline at one of its ends, possibly a read error. V and J are TRBV7-7 and TRBJ1-4, with 8 bases identical to TRBD1. Looked up from germline, CDR1 is SSHAT and CDR2 is FNYEAQ (reference sequence). CDR3 size: 16 residues. CDR3 protein: CASSLLKDRVNEKLFF. The CDR3 bases are TGTGCTAGCAGTTTACTAAAGGACAGGGTAAATGAAAAACTGTTTTTT.

The chain carries TRBV27 and TRBJ2-5; TRBD1 is a possible D gene (5 bases). CDR3 size: 17 residues. Germline V lookup: CDR1 MNHEY, CDR2 SMNVEV (reference sequence). Trimming left V 6 bases short and J 0 bases short, with 20 bases between. The CDR3 DNA follows: TGTGCCAGCAGACCCCCTTACACAGGACGGTACCAAGAGACCCAGTACTTC. This sequence encodes CASRPPYTGRYQETQYF.

This clonotype has a count of ten or more. This chain connects TRBV11-2 to TRBJ2-1; D assignment may be TRBD1 or TRBD2 (7 bases each). The CDR3 contains 14 residues. Germline CDR1 SGHAT, CDR2 FQNNGV. The V end lost 0 bases, the J end lost 8 bases, and 11 bases lay between the germline ends. Here the CDR3 DNA reads TGTGCCAGCAGCTTAGACAGGGGGGGAGATGAGCAGTTCTTC. This gives the protein CASSLDRGGDEQFF.

There are many counts of this clonotype. Written as DNA, the CDR3 is TGTGCCAGCAGCCTGGGACAGCCATACACCATATATTTT. It encodes CASSLGQPYTIYF. This chain links TRBV12-3 or TRBV12-4 with TRBJ1-3; 7 bases are a match to TRBD1. The V segment lost 6 bases and the J segment 8 bases; nucleotides outside the gene matches: 7. The CDR3 is 13 amino acids.

With respect to this clonotype: This may be a read error, as it is one base from a much larger clone. This chain connects TRBV18 to TRBJ2-7; D not certain. This CDR3 is built from 11 residues. Germline-derived CDR1 and CDR2 are KGHSH and LQKENI. Trimming left V 1 base short and J 5 bases short, with 3 bases between. CDR3 in amino acids: CASSPRDEQYF. CDR3 sequence (DNA): TGTGCCAGCTCACCACGGGACGAGCAGTACTTC. The complete variable domain, with remaining parts taken from reference TRBV18 and TRBJ2-7, reads NAGVMQNPRHLVRRRGQEARLRCSPMKGHSHVYWYRQLPEEGLKFMVYLQKENIIDESGMPKERFSAEFPKEGPSILRIQQVVRGDSAAYFCASSPRDEQYFGPGTRLTVT.

This clonotype was picked up many times. The chain is built from TRBV20-1 and TRBJ2-1; 13 nucleotides match TRBD2. From germline, CDR1 is DFQATT and CDR2 SNEGSKA (reference sequence). This CDR3 comprises 15 residues. The junction had 12 bases not matched to a gene; V was cut back by 2 bases and J by 14 bases. The CDR3: CSARPTSGRAIGEFF. CDR3 in DNA: TGCAGTGCTAGACCTACTAGCGGGAGGGCCATTGGGGAGTTCTTC.

The sample holds many counts of this clonotype. The chain is built from TRBV7-2 and TRBJ2-1, with D possibly matching TRBD2 (5 bases). Germline V gives CDR1 SGHTA, CDR2 FQGNSA. The V end was cut by 5 bases, the J end by 4 bases, with 9 bases between. The CDR3 has 13 amino acids. Here the CDR3 reads CASSPGVYNEQFF. The CDR3 DNA is TGTGCCAGCAGCCCCGGGGTATACAATGAGCAGTTCTTC.